This entry lists 24 T cell receptor beta chains sequenced from one sample in a study of vaccination and CD4 T cells after COVID-19. Sequencing of cultured CD4+ T cell DNA used the Oncomine TCR Beta short-read assay. TCRdb re-called the PCR reads through MiXCR, storing one row per CDR3 protein. The table lists about 21,000 distinct CDR3 sequences, 62% of them singletons, with about 23% in the top ten. Their antigens remain unidentified. Treatment denoted: roughly ten-day PBMC culture with coronavirus spike peptide pools or control peptides (ViraFEST assay). The sequencing here drew on CD4+ T cells from blood, cultured in vitro, taken before SARS-CoV-2 vaccination. The receptor set was obtained from a human donor who received a COVID-19 vaccine.

This chain links TRBV20-1 with TRBJ1-5, with D perhaps matching TRBD1 (5 bases). The germline V gene has CDR1 DFQATT and CDR2 SNEGSKA (reference sequence). V dropped 2 bases and J dropped 7 bases, with 15 bases sitting between them. The CDR3 runs to 14 residues. The CDR3 DNA is TGCAGTGCTAGATCGGGACGGCCCCTACAGCCCCAGCATTTT. It translates to CSARSGRPLQPQHF.

The rearrangement links TRBV24-1 to TRBJ2-5; D may be TRBD1 (6 bases). This CDR3 contains 15 residues. Germline CDR1 is KGHDR and CDR2 is SFDVKD. V was clipped by 4 bases and J by 1 base, with 12 bases between them. Written as DNA, the CDR3 is TGTGCCACCAGTGAGGGGACACCCAGCCAAGAGACCCAGTACTTC. It codes for CATSEGTPSQETQYF.

This clonotype was counted a few times. The chain employs TRBV27 and TRBJ1-1; 7 nucleotides line up with TRBD1. V shed 4 bases, J shed 1 base, and the junction held 9 bases outside the gene matches. The germline V gene encodes CDR1 MNHEY and CDR2 SMNVEV (reference sequence). The CDR3 is made up of 16 amino acids. CDR3 in amino acids: CASSSPMTGRNTEAFF. CDR3 coding DNA: TGTGCCAGCAGTTCCCCAATGACAGGGAGGAACACTGAAGCTTTCTTT.

The CDR3 loop reads CASSKTSGGTPNTGELFF. Written as DNA, the CDR3 is TGTGCCAGCAGCAAGACTAGCGGGGGGACCCCGAACACCGGGGAGCTGTTTTTT. The chain couples TRBV21-1 to TRBJ2-2; the D segment call TRBD2 is taken from the table without a DNA check. TRBV21-1 is described as a pseudogene. The CDR3 spans 18 residues.

V usage is TRBV7-2 and J usage is TRBJ1-1; weak D call: TRBD1 (6 bases). The CDR3 has 12 residues. Germline CDR1 SGHTA, CDR2 FQGNSA. The V end lost 9 bases, the J end lost 3 bases, and 11 bases lay between the germline ends. In nucleotides, the CDR3 is TGTGCCAGTTCGGCAGGGGACACTGAAGCTTTCTTT. It specifies CASSAGDTEAFF.

The rearrangement links TRBV12-3 or TRBV12-4 to TRBJ1-2; maybe TRBD1 (5 bases). The CDR3 has 18 residues. With 6 bases removed from V and 6 bases from J, the gap between germline ends came to 29 bases. The chain's CDR3 is CASSPSKGRVRGGDGYTF. CDR3 in DNA: TGTGCCAGCAGCCCCTCTAAGGGGAGGGTGCGAGGTGGGGATGGCTACACCTTC.

The rearrangement links TRBV12-3 or TRBV12-4 to TRBJ2-5, with D possibly TRBD1 on 6 matching bases. This CDR3 is built from 12 residues. V was cut by 6 bases and J by 5 bases, with 10 bases left in between. The DNA of the CDR3 is TGTGCCAGCAGCTACAGGGCGGAGACCCAGTACTTC. It translates to CASSYRAETQYF.

This sequence joins TRBV19 and TRBJ2-5; 11 positions agree with TRBD2. V shed 6 bases, J shed 3 bases, and the junction held 6 bases outside the gene matches. Germline V gene data show CDR1 as LNHDA and CDR2 as SQIVND (reference sequence). The CDR3 covers 15 residues. The chain's CDR3 is CASSGSGGGKETQYF. The CDR3 region has the DNA TGTGCCAGTAGCGGTAGCGGGGGGGGGAAAGAGACCCAGTACTTC.

The chain employs TRBV27 and TRBJ1-6, with D possibly TRBD1 on 6 matching bases. Between the trimmed V and J ends, which lost 6 bases and 6 bases, there was a span of 12 bases. Germline CDR1 and CDR2: MNHEY and SMNVEV (reference sequence). The CDR3 has 14 residues. CDR3 loop: CASSPTGFNSPLHF. CDR3 sequence (DNA): TGTGCCAGCAGCCCTACAGGGTTTAATTCACCCCTCCACTTT.

The gene calls are TRBV30 and TRBJ1-5; tentatively, D is TRBD1 (5 bases). The V end lost 7 bases, the J end lost 1 base, and 20 bases lay between the germline ends. The CDR3 contains 16 residues. CDR1 and CDR2 (germline): GTSNPN, SVGIG (reference sequence). Here the CDR3 DNA reads TGTGCCTTAAAGAAGCGGGACTCCCGCAGCAATCAGCCCCAGCATTTT. Translation gives CALKKRDSRSNQPQHF.

This chain connects TRBV14 to TRBJ2-5, with no clear D. Trimming took off 4 bases at V and 4 bases at J, with 10 bases between the two ends. Germline V CDR1 and CDR2: SGHDN, FVKESK. This CDR3 spans 13 amino acids. CDR3 DNA: TGTGCCAGCAGCCGAGGTTGTCTAGAGACCCAGTACTTC. Translation: CASSRGCLETQYF.

This sequence joins TRBV20-1 and TRBJ1-1, with 9 nucleotides matching TRBD1. Germline values: CDR1 DFQATT, CDR2 SNEGSKA (reference sequence). The CDR3 has 15 amino acids. V shed 4 bases and J 3 bases; nucleotides not matched to a gene: 9. The CDR3 reads CSAIYRGRGDTEAFF. In nucleotides, the CDR3 is TGCAGTGCTATTTACAGGGGGCGAGGGGACACTGAAGCTTTCTTT.

With regard to this clonotype: At one end, the junction sequence differs from germline, possibly due to a read error. This sequence joins TRBV6-1 and TRBJ1-1, with D possibly being TRBD1 (5 bases). The CDR3 extends over 15 amino acids. Looked up from germline, CDR1 is MNHNS and CDR2 is SASEGT. In nucleotides, the CDR3 is TGTCCCAGCAGGGTACAGCTGTCTCTGAACACTGAAGCTTTCTTT. Translated, it gives CPSRVQLSLNTEAFF.

V gene TRBV6-1 combines with J gene TRBJ2-7; 9 bases agree with TRBD1. Germline V lookup: CDR1 MNHNS, CDR2 SASEGT. The CDR3 totals 15 residues. V lost 6 bases, J lost 0 bases, and 6 bases stayed unmatched. The CDR3 loop is CASSTGTGSSYEQYF. The CDR3 DNA reads TGTGCCAGCAGCACCGGGACAGGGAGCTCCTACGAGCAGTACTTC.

This clonotype showed up just a few times. This rearrangement joins TRBV20-1 to TRBJ2-2; D might be TRBD1 (5 bases). The CDR3 extends over 16 amino acids. CDR1 and CDR2 (germline): DFQATT, SNEGSKA (reference sequence). The V gene lost 1 base and the J gene lost 4 bases, with 16 bases spanning the gap. The CDR3 nucleotides are TGCAGTGCTAGAGCGGCCTGGGGCCGCGGCACCGGGGAGCTGTTTTTT. Amino acid sequence: CSARAAWGRGTGELFF.

The chain is built from TRBV7-8 and TRBJ1-6; no clear D. The CDR3 length is 13 residues. Germline-derived CDR1 and CDR2 are SGHVS and FQNEAQ. Trimming took 1 base from V and 10 from J, leaving 8 bases between them. The CDR3 sequence is CASSLGRLSPLHF. Here the CDR3 DNA reads TGTGCCAGCAGCTTAGGAAGGTTATCACCCCTCCACTTT. Full variable domain (missing parts from reference TRBV7-8 and TRBJ1-6): GAGVSQSPRYKVAKRGQDVALRCDPISGHVSLFWYQQALGQGPEFLTYFQNEAQLDKSGLPSDRFFAERPEGSVSTLKIQRTQQEDSAVYLCASSLGRLSPLHFGNGTRLTVT.

The chain carries TRBV23-1 and TRBJ2-7, with a weak D call TRBD1 (6 bases). TRBV23-1 is an ORF for which the function is uncertain. The CDR3 runs 14 residues. The germline V and J ends were trimmed by 7 bases and 1 base, with 14 bases remaining between them. CDR3 nucleotide sequence: TGCGCCAGCACCGAAGTGGGACAATCCTACGAGCAGTACTTC. Translated: CASTEVGQSYEQYF.

V gene TRBV20-1 combines with J gene TRBJ1-2; maybe TRBD1 (6 bases). V was trimmed by 6 bases and J by 4 bases, leaving 18 bases between them. The CDR3 covers 14 residues. Germline values: CDR1 DFQATT, CDR2 SNEGSKA (reference sequence). For the CDR3, the DNA is TGCAGTGCCCTGGGAGTCGGGGGGCTCTATGGCTACACCTTC. Translation: CSALGVGGLYGYTF.

V usage is TRBV7-9 and J usage is TRBJ1-4; TRBD1 is a possible D gene (6 bases). The CDR3 consists of 14 residues. Germline CDR1 reads SEHNR; CDR2 reads FQNEAQ (reference sequence). V was trimmed by 1 base and J by 10 bases, leaving 13 bases between them. The CDR3: CASSLEGEMGKLFF. The CDR3 nucleotides are TGTGCCAGCAGCTTAGAGGGGGAGATGGGAAAACTGTTTTTT.

The chain recombines TRBV15 with TRBJ1-6; D is unclear. Deletions cut 0 bases from V and 11 bases from J, with 11 bases between. Germline CDR1 and CDR2: LNHNV and YYDKDF (reference sequence). The CDR3 extends over 14 amino acids. The CDR3 bases are TGTGCCACCAGCAGAGATCCGGGGAATCCACCCCTCCACTTT. It codes for CATSRDPGNPPLHF.

This clonotype was detected only a few times. The chain combines TRBV20-1 with TRBJ2-5, with TRBD2 identical over 9 bases. The CDR3 length is 17 residues. V trimming: 0 bases; J trimming: 5 bases; junction bases outside the gene matches: 13. Germline CDR1 DFQATT, CDR2 SNEGSKA (reference sequence). The CDR3: CSAREPLGGGALETQYF. In DNA form, the CDR3 reads TGCAGTGCTAGAGAACCCTTAGGCGGGGGGGCCTTGGAGACCCAGTACTTC.

The chain links TRBV20-1 to TRBJ2-1; 15 bases match TRBD2. Losses at the gene ends were 3 bases for V and 4 bases for J; bases not matched to a gene: 7. The CDR3 is made up of 17 amino acids. Germline CDR1 DFQATT, CDR2 SNEGSKA (reference sequence). CDR3 in DNA: TGCAGTGCTAGGCGGACTAGCGGGGGGGCCAGGTACAATGAGCAGTTCTTC. Its protein product is CSARRTSGGARYNEQFF.

This clonotype was detected once. V and J are TRBV12-3 or TRBV12-4 and TRBJ1-2; D gene ambiguous. The CDR3 is made up of 12 amino acids. The germline V and J ends were trimmed by 8 bases and 4 bases, with 11 bases remaining between them. The CDR3 here is CASSAGFYGYTF. Here the CDR3 DNA reads TGTGCCAGCTCTGCAGGCTTCTATGGCTACACCTTC.

The chain couples TRBV12-3 or TRBV12-4 to TRBJ1-1; D call uncertain. This CDR3 has 13 residues. V lost 2 bases to trimming and J lost 1 base, with 5 bases between them. Here the CDR3 DNA reads TGTGCCAGCAGTTTACCGCCGAACACTGAAGCTTTCTTT. It codes for CASSLPPNTEAFF.